Below are 30 T cell receptor beta chains sequenced from a single sample in a study of blood T cells in healthy people across ages. Primed by a sample-barcoded 5' primer and a J-beta primer mix, a second PCR proceeded for 7 to 11 cycles. One entry per CDR3 protein results from TCRdb running MiXCR on the 5' RACE reads. The sample lists 1.5 million or so distinct CDR3 sequences; about 40% were seen once. The sequenced sample consisted of blood. The receptors shown here come from a woman aged 18-29 years in good health.

This clonotype occurred a few times. This chain links TRBV20-1 with TRBJ2-1, with 8 bases fitting TRBD1. V shed 3 bases, J shed 5 bases, and the junction held 12 bases outside the gene matches. From germline, CDR1 is DFQATT and CDR2 SNEGSKA (reference sequence). CDR3 length: 16 amino acids. This CDR3 reads CSASKAAGGPNNEQFF. In DNA form, the CDR3 reads TGCAGTGCTAGTAAGGCGGCAGGGGGCCCGAACAATGAGCAGTTCTTC.

In the case of this clonotype: A clone one base away is much larger, so this may be a read error. The chain carries TRBV3-1 and TRBJ2-1, with D possibly being TRBD1 (6 bases). The CDR3 contains 13 residues. The V end was cut by 4 bases, the J end by 10 bases, with 14 bases between. Looked up from germline, CDR1 is LGHDT and CDR2 is YNNKEL (reference sequence). The CDR3 reads CASSLRTAYEQFF. The CDR3, as DNA: TGTGCCAGCAGCCTCAGGACAGCCTACGAGCAGTTCTTC.

The chain is built from TRBV3-1 and TRBJ2-1, with D possibly being TRBD2 (6 bases). The germline V and J ends were trimmed by 4 bases and 7 bases, with 14 bases remaining between them. Germline V CDR1 and CDR2: LGHDT, YNNKEL (reference sequence). This CDR3 has 14 residues. CDR3 nucleotides: TGTGCCAGCAGCCGGCCGGGACTCGGGAATGAGCAGTTCTTC. Translated, it gives CASSRPGLGNEQFF.

This clonotype came up a few times. V is TRBV12-3 or TRBV12-4 and J is TRBJ2-1; 9 bases align to TRBD2. V shed 5 bases, J shed 8 bases, and the junction held 13 bases outside the gene matches. The CDR3 length is 16 residues. The CDR3 DNA follows: TGTGCCAGCAGTCTGTACAGGGAACTAGCGGGCGATGAGCAGTTCTTC. The encoded protein is CASSLYRELAGDEQFF.

This clonotype was seen just once. The chain recombines TRBV24-1 with TRBJ1-2, with D perhaps matching TRBD1 (5 bases). CDR1 and CDR2 from the germline V gene are KGHDR and SFDVKD. Trimming left V 4 bases short and J 8 bases short, with 13 bases between. This CDR3 has 13 amino acids. The CDR3 sequence: CATSDRTTGGYTF. CDR3 bases: TGTGCCACCAGTGACAGGACAACGGGAGGCTACACCTTC.

V gene TRBV6-5 combines with J gene TRBJ2-2; 13 bases are a match to TRBD2. The CDR3 has 16 amino acids. Unmatched junction bases numbered 3, after V lost 5 bases and J lost 3 bases. Germline CDR1 MNHEY, CDR2 SVGAGI. The CDR3 region has the DNA TGTGCCAGCAGTATAACTAGCGGGAGGGACACCGGGGAGCTGTTTTTT. Amino acids: CASSITSGRDTGELFF.

As to this clonotype: Just one base apart from a much larger clone, this may be a read error. The chain joins TRBV7-9 to TRBJ1-2, with 9 positions matching TRBD1. The germline gives CDR1 SEHNR, CDR2 FQNEAQ (reference sequence). This CDR3 region has 17 residues. The CDR3 DNA reads as TGTGCCAGCAGCTTAGCCGGACAGGGGCCGACTAACTGTGGCTACACCTTC. It codes for CASSLAGQGPTNCGYTF. Based on the CDR3 plus reference TRBV7-9 and TRBJ1-2, the full variable domain is DTGVSQNPRHKITKRGQNVTFRCDPISEHNRLYWYRQTLGQGPEFLTYFQNEAQLEKSRLLSDRFSAERPKGSFSTLEIQRTEQGDSAMYLCASSLAGQGPTNCGYTFGSGTRLTVV.

This clonotype was seen a few times. This rearrangement joins TRBV4-1 to TRBJ2-3; TRBD2 matches 8 bases. This CDR3 is 18 amino acids long. Per the germline V gene, CDR1 is MGHRA and CDR2 is YSYEKL. J was trimmed by 0 bases and V by 0 bases; bases with no gene match: 8. The CDR3: CASSQDIAGGLSTDTQYF. The CDR3 region has the DNA TGCGCCAGCAGCCAAGATATCGCGGGGGGCCTTAGCACAGATACGCAGTATTTT.

This clonotype was observed once. The gene calls are TRBV10-3 and TRBJ2-7; D is unresolved. V lost 0 bases and J 5 bases, leaving 11 bases between the germline ends. The CDR3 covers 14 residues. Germline values: CDR1 ENHRY, CDR2 SYGVKD. CDR3 residues: CAISESTSTHEQYF. DNA of the CDR3: TGTGCCATCAGTGAGTCAACCTCGACCCACGAGCAGTACTTC.

This chain links TRBV18 with TRBJ2-4; TRBD2 agrees at 11 bases. Gene TRBJ2-7 matches the end of the DNA better, so the J call may be wrong. This CDR3 spans 16 amino acids. Germline loops: CDR1 KGHSH, CDR2 LQKENI. The CDR3 DNA is TGTGCCAGCTCACCACCAACTAGCGGGAGTTTTTACGAGCAGTACTTC. This codes for CASSPPTSGSFYEQYF.

The chain employs TRBV7-3 and TRBJ1-2; 7 bases are a match to TRBD1. Germline values: CDR1 SGHTA, CDR2 FQGTGA. V shed 5 bases and J 6 bases; nucleotides not matched to a gene: 6. The CDR3 is made up of 13 amino acids. The CDR3 loop reads CASSVYGTDGYTF. As DNA, the CDR3 is TGTGCCAGCAGCGTATATGGGACAGATGGCTACACCTTC. Looking up the rest from reference TRBV7-3 and TRBJ1-2 gives the full variable domain: GAGVSQTPSNKVTEKGKYVELRCDPISGHTALYWYRQSLGQGPEFLIYFQGTGAADDSGLPNDRFFAVRPEGSVSTLKIQRTERGDSAVYLCASSVYGTDGYTFGSGTRLTVV.

This chain connects TRBV10-3 to TRBJ2-1; D gene uncertain. CDR3 length: 15 residues. Germline V lookup: CDR1 ENHRY, CDR2 SYGVKD. V was cut by 5 bases and J by 8 bases, with 19 bases left in between. Here the CDR3 DNA reads TGTGCCATCAGTTGGACCGTTTTTTCGGTGGATGAGCAGTTCTTC. Its protein is CAISWTVFSVDEQFF.

This clonotype was recorded a few times. The CDR3 loop reads CSARAGGGYGYTF. CDR3 nucleotides: TGCAGTGCTAGAGCAGGGGGCGGCTATGGCTACACCTTC. V gene TRBV20-1 combines with J gene TRBJ1-2, with TRBD1 matching 8 bases. CDR3 length: 13 residues. J was trimmed by 4 bases and V by 1 base; bases with no gene match: 2. Germline V gives CDR1 DFQATT, CDR2 SNEGSKA (reference sequence).

The chain couples TRBV12-3 or TRBV12-4 to TRBJ1-2; 7 nucleotides align to TRBD1. This CDR3 is built from 14 residues. V trimming: 6 bases; J trimming: 2 bases; junction bases outside the gene matches: 6. Here the CDR3 DNA reads TGTGCCAGCAGAGACAGGGCGCTCAACTATGGCTACACCTTC. Protein sequence: CASRDRALNYGYTF.

This clonotype was seen more than once but under ten times. The chain couples TRBV20-1 to TRBJ1-1; no definite D call. The V end was cut by 3 bases, the J end by 11 bases, with 4 bases between. The CDR3 has 8 amino acids. The germline V gene encodes CDR1 DFQATT and CDR2 SNEGSKA (reference sequence). The CDR3 DNA is TGCAGTGCTAGGGGGGCTTTCTTT. Translation gives CSARGAFF.

This clonotype was picked up a small number of times. V gene TRBV20-1 combines with J gene TRBJ2-3, with D possibly matching TRBD1 (6 bases). Germline CDR1 and CDR2: DFQATT and SNEGSKA (reference sequence). The CDR3 totals 17 residues. The V and J ends lost 3 bases and 0 bases respectively, with 19 bases between them. CDR3 bases: TGCAGTGCTAGGAGCCCAGGGGTGTCACTAAGCACAGATACGCAGTATTTT. Encoded protein: CSARSPGVSLSTDTQYF.

The CDR3 here is CASSEESSGIDEQYF. DNA of the CDR3: TGTGCCAGCAGTGAAGAGTCTAGCGGGATAGACGAGCAGTACTTC. The rearrangement joins TRBV6-1 to TRBJ2-4; TRBD2 matches 9 bases. The J call may be faulty, since TRBJ2-7 better matches the DNA end. Germline CDR1 MNHNS, CDR2 SASEGT. The CDR3 is 15 residues long.

On this clonotype: Lacking the conserved final phenylalanine or tryptophan, this CDR3 likely reflects a read error. DNA of the CDR3: TGTGCCAGTGGACAGGGGCGGGAAGCTTTCTCT. Residues: CASGQGREAFS. This chain joins TRBV6-5 and TRBJ1-1; 9 nucleotides agree with TRBD1. From germline, CDR1 is MNHEY and CDR2 SVGAGI. V was clipped by 9 bases and J by 8 bases; unmatched bases: 4. The CDR3 has 11 amino acids.

This clonotype was seen more than once but under ten times. The rearrangement uses TRBV4-1 and TRBJ2-2, with no clear D. Germline V gene sequence: CDR1 MGHRA, CDR2 YSYEKL. The V gene lost 1 base and the J gene lost 7 bases, with 10 bases spanning the gap. The CDR3 spans 14 residues. Here the CDR3 DNA reads TGCGCCAGCAGCCAAGGCTTCGCGGTCGGGGAGCTGTTTTTT. Its protein is CASSQGFAVGELFF.

This clonotype has just one count. V is TRBV9 and J is TRBJ2-2, with a weak D call TRBD2 (6 bases). The CDR3 extends over 15 amino acids. V lost 3 bases to trimming and J lost 1 base, with 10 bases between them. From germline, CDR1 is SGDLS and CDR2 YYNGEE. The DNA for the CDR3 is TGTGCCAGCAGCGGCGGGGACTTGAACACCGGGGAGCTGTTTTTT. This translates into CASSGGDLNTGELFF.

Comment on this clonotype: At one of its ends the junction is not consistent with the germline gene, which may arise from a read error. This sequence joins TRBV12-3 or TRBV12-4 and TRBJ1-1; D gene unclear. The CDR3 totals 11 residues. The CDR3 reads CAGSTPTEAFF. The CDR3 DNA is TGTGCCGGCAGCACTCCTACTGAAGCTTTCTTT.

The chain recombines TRBV6-5 with TRBJ1-2; maybe TRBD1 (5 bases). The length of the CDR3 is 13 residues. Germline CDR1 MNHEY, CDR2 SVGAGI. V gave up 5 bases and J gave up 5 bases, with 12 bases separating them. CDR3 protein: CASSTTVDYGYTF. CDR3 nucleotide sequence: TGTGCCAGCAGTACGACAGTGGATTATGGCTACACCTTC.

The chain is built from TRBV6-4 and TRBJ2-6; a weak D match, TRBD1 (6 bases). Germline V gene lookup returns CDR1 MRHNA and CDR2 SNTAGT. This CDR3 region has 18 residues. Trimming removed 7 bases at V and 1 base at J, with 20 bases between. The CDR3 DNA reads TGTGCCAGCACGGGATCAAACAGGGTGAAATCTGGGGCCAACGTCCTGACTTTC. Amino acids: CASTGSNRVKSGANVLTF.

The CDR3 loop reads CASSLMGVGTNEKLFF. The CDR3, as DNA: TGTGCCAGCAGTTTAATGGGAGTAGGAACTAATGAAAAACTGTTTTTT. This sequence joins TRBV28 and TRBJ1-4; D uncertain. CDR3 size: 16 residues. Trimming removed 2 bases at V and 1 base at J, with 11 bases between. Germline loops: CDR1 MDHEN, CDR2 SYDVKM. Drawing the rest from reference TRBV28 and TRBJ1-4, the complete variable domain is DVKVTQSSRYLVKRTGEKVFLECVQDMDHENMFWYRQDPGLGLRLIYFSYDVKMKEKGDIPEGYSVSREKKERFSLILESASTNQTSMYLCASSLMGVGTNEKLFFGSGTQLSVL.

This clonotype was recorded a few times. This chain connects TRBV7-7 to TRBJ2-3; TRBD1 is a possible D gene (8 bases). Trimming stripped 1 base from V and 5 bases from J, with 16 bases between. The germline V gene encodes CDR1 SSHAT and CDR2 FNYEAQ (reference sequence). This CDR3 has 16 amino acids. For the CDR3, the DNA is TGTGCCAGCAGCTTAGTCCCGACAGGGGAGGGAGATACGCAGTATTTT. Protein sequence: CASSLVPTGEGDTQYF.

The chain couples TRBV30 to TRBJ2-1; D is perhaps TRBD1 or TRBD2 (5 bases each). The CDR3 runs 11 residues. The V gene's germline CDR1 is GTSNPN and CDR2 SVGIG (reference sequence). V shed 8 bases and J shed 8 bases, with 13 bases lying between them. The CDR3 bases are TGTGCCGGGGCGGAGGTCGATGAGCAGTTCTTC. Protein product: CAGAEVDEQFF.

This clonotype has only one observation. The rearrangement links TRBV6-2 or TRBV6-3 to TRBJ2-2; weak D call: TRBD2 (6 bases). Trimming took off 7 bases at V and 6 bases at J, with 18 bases between the two ends. Germline V CDR1 and CDR2: MNHEY, SVGEGT. The CDR3 length is 15 residues. The CDR3 is CASTVSGAMSGELFF. The CDR3 region has the DNA TGTGCCAGCACTGTATCGGGAGCTATGTCCGGGGAGCTGTTTTTT.

The CDR3 bases are TGCGCCAGCAGCGAGACTAGCGGGACCGAGCAGTACTTC. As protein: CASSETSGTEQYF. The genes are TRBV5-1 and TRBJ2-7, with 11 bases that match TRBD2. The ends lost 4 bases at V and 6 bases at J; junction bases unmatched: 3. Germline-derived CDR1 and CDR2 are SGHRS and YFSETQ. The CDR3 covers 13 residues.

This clonotype was counted a few times. The chain has TRBV2 and TRBJ2-1; D is possibly TRBD1 or TRBD2 (5 bases each). This CDR3 is built from 17 residues. V was cut by 4 bases and J by 1 base, with 17 bases left in between. Germline assignment: CDR1 SNHLY and CDR2 FYNNEI. The CDR3 spells CASSGPPGRESYNEQFF. CDR3 sequence (DNA): TGTGCCAGCAGTGGACCCCCGGGACGAGAATCCTACAATGAGCAGTTCTTC.

The chain recombines TRBV20-1 with TRBJ2-4; 7 bases agree with TRBD2. The DNA matches TRBJ2-5 better at its end, which makes the J call doubtful. The CDR3 is 17 residues long. CDR1 is DFQATT, CDR2 SNEGSKA, per germline (reference sequence). The chain's CDR3 is CSARGTTAGLRAETQYF. DNA for the CDR3: TGCAGTGCTAGAGGAACCACGGCGGGACTACGGGCAGAGACCCAGTACTTC.